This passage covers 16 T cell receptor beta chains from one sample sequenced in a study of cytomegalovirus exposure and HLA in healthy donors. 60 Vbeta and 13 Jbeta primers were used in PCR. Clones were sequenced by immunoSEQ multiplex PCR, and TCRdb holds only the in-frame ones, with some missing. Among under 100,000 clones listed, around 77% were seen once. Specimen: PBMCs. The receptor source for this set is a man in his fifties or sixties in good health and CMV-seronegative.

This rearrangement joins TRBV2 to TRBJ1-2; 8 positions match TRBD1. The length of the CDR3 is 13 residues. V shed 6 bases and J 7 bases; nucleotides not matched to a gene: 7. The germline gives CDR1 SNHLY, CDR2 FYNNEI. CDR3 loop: CASREDRAGGYTF. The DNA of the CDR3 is TGTGCCAGCAGGGAGGACAGGGCGGGTGGCTACACCTTC. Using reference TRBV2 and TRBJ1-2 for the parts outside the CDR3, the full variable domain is EPEVTQTPSHQVTQMGQEVILRCVPISNHLYFYWYRQILGQKVEFLVSFYNNEISEKSEIFDDQFSVERPDGSNFTLKIRSTKLEDSAMYFCASREDRAGGYTFGSGTRLTVV.

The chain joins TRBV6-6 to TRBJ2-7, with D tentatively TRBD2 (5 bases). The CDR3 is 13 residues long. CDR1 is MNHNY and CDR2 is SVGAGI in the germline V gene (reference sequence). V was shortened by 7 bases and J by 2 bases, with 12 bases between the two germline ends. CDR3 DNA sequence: TGTGCCAGCACCAAAGCGGACCCCTACGAGCAGTACTTC. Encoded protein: CASTKADPYEQYF.

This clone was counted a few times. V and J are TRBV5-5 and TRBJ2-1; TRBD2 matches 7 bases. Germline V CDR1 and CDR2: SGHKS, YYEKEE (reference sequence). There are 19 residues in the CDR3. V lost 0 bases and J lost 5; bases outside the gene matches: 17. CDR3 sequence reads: CASSLGLAVFTIRDNEQFF. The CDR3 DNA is TGTGCCAGCAGCTTGGGTCTAGCGGTCTTTACCATCCGTGACAATGAGCAGTTCTTC. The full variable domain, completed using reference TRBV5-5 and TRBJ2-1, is DAGVTQSPTHLIKTRGQQVTLRCSPISGHKSVSWYQQVLGQGPQFIFQYYEKEERGRGNFPDRFSARQFPNYSSELNVNALLLGDSALYLCASSLGLAVFTIRDNEQFFGPGTRLTVL.

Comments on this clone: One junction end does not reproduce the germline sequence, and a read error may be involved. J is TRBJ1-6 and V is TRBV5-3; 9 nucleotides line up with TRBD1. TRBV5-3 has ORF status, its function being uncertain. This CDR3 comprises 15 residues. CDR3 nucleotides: TGTGCCAGCAGCTACTCCGGGACAGGGAATTCACCCCTCCACTTT. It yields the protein CASSYSGTGNSPLHF.

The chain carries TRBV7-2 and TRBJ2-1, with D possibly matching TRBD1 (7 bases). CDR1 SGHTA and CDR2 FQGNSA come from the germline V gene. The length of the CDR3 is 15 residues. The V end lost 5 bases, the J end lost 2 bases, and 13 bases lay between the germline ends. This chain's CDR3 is CASSPRDSPYNEQFF. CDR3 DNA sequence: TGTGCCAGCAGCCCGCGGGACAGCCCCTACAATGAGCAGTTCTTC. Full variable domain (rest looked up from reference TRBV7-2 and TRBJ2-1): GAGVSQSPSNKVTEKGKDVELRCDPISGHTALYWYRQSLGQGLEFLIYFQGNSAPDKSGLPSDRFSAERTGGSVSTLTIQRTQQEDSAVYLCASSPRDSPYNEQFFGPGTRLTVL.

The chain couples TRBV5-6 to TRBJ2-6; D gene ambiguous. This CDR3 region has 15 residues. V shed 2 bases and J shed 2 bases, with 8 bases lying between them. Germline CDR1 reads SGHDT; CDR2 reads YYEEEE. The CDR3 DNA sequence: TGTGCCAGCAGCTTACCAGGCACTGGGGCCAACGTCCTGACTTTC. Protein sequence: CASSLPGTGANVLTF.

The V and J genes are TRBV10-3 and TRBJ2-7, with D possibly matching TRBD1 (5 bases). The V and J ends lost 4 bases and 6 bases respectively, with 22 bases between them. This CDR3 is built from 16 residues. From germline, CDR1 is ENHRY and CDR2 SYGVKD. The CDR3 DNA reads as TGTGCCATCAGTGGCTCAGGGAATCGGAGACTTGGCGAGCAGTACTTC. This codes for CAISGSGNRRLGEQYF.

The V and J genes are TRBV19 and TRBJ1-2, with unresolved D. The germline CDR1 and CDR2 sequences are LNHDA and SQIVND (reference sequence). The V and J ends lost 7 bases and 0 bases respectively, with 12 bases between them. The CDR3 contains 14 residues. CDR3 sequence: CASNTQSSNYGYTF. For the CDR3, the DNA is TGTGCCAGTAATACCCAGTCCTCTAACTATGGCTACACCTTC.

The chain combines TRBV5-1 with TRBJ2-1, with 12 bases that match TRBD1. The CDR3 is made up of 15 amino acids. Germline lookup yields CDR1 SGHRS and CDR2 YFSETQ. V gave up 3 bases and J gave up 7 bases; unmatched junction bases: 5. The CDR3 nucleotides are TGCGCCAGCAGCTCCCGGGACAGGGGGCGTAATGAGCAGTTCTTC. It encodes CASSSRDRGRNEQFF.

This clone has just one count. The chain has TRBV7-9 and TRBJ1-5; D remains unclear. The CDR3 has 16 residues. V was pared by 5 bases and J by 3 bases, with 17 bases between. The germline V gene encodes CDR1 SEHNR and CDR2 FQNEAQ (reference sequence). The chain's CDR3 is CASSHTVVADNQPQHF. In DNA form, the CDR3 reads TGTGCCAGCAGCCATACGGTGGTTGCGGACAATCAGCCCCAGCATTTT.

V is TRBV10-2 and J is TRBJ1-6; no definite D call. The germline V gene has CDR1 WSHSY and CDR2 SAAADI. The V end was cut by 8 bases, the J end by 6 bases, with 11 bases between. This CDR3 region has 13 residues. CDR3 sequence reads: CASGQFVNSPLHF. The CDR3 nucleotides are TGCGCCAGCGGGCAGTTCGTTAATTCACCCCTCCACTTT.

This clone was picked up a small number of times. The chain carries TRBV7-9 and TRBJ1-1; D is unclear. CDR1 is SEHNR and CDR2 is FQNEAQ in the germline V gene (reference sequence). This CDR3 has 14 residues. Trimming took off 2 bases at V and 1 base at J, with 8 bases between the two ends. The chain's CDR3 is CASSLSTGNTEAFF. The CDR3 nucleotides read TGTGCCAGCAGCTTAAGCACGGGGAACACTGAAGCTTTCTTT.

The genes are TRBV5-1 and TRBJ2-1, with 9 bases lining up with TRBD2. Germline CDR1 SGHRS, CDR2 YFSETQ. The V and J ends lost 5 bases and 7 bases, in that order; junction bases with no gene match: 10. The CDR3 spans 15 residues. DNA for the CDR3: TGCGCCAGCAGATCCGGCGGGGGGGTCGGGAATGAGCAGTTCTTC. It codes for CASRSGGGVGNEQFF.

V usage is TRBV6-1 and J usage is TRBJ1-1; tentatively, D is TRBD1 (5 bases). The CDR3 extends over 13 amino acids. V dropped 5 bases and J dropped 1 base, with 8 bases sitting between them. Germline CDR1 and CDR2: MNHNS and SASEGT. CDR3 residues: CASSQDRNTEAFF. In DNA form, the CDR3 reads TGTGCCAGCAGTCAAGACAGGAACACTGAAGCTTTCTTT.

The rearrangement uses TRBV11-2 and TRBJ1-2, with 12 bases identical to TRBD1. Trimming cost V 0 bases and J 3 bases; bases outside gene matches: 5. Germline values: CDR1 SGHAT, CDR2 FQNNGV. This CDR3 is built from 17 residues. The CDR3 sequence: CASSLEPGQGAYYGYTF. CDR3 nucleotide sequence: TGTGCCAGCAGCTTAGAACCGGGACAGGGGGCGTACTATGGCTACACCTTC.

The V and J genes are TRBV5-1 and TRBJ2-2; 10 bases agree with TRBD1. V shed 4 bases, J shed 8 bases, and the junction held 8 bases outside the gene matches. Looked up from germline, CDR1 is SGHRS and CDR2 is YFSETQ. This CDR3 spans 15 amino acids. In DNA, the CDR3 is TGCGCCAGCAGCCGGGACAGGGGAAGTCTTGGGGAGCTGTTTTTT. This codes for CASSRDRGSLGELFF. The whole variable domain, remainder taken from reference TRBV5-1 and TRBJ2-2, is KAGVTQTPRYLIKTRGQQVTLSCSPISGHRSVSWYQQTPGQGLQFLFEYFSETQRNKGNFPGRFSGRQFSNSRSEMNVSTLELGDSALYLCASSRDRGSLGELFFGEGSRLTVL.